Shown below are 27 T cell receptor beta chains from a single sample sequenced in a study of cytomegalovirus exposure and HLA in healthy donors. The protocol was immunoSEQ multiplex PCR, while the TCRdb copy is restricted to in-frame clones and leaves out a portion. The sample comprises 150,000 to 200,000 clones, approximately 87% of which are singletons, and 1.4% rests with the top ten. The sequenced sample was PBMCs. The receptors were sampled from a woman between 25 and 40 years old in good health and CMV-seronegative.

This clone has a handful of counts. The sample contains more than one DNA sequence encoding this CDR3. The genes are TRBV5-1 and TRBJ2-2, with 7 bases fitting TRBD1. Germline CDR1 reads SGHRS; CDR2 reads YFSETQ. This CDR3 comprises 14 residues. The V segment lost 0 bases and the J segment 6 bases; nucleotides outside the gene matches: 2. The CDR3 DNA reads TGCGCCAGCAGCTTGGCGCAGGGGGCCGGGGAGCTGTTTTTT. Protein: CASSLAQGAGELFF. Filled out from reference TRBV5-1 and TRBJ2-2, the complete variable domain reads KAGVTQTPRYLIKTRGQQVTLSCSPISGHRSVSWYQQTPGQGLQFLFEYFSETQRNKGNFPGRFSGRQFSNSRSEMNVSTLELGDSALYLCASSLAQGAGELFFGEGSRLTVL.

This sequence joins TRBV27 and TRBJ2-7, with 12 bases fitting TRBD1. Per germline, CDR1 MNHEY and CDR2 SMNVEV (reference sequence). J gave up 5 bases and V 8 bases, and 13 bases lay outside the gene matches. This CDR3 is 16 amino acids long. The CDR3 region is CASVAKGTGGVDEQYF. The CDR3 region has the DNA TGTGCCAGCGTAGCAAAAGGGACAGGGGGCGTCGACGAGCAGTACTTC.

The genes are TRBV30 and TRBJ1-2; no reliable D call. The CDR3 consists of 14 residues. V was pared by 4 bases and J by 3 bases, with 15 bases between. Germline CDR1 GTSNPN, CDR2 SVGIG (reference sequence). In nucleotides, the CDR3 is TGTGCCTGGACCCCCTCGCTGGCCGACTATGGCTACACCTTC. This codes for CAWTPSLADYGYTF. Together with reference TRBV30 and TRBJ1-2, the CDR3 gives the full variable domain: SQTIHQWPATLVQPVGSPLSLECTVEGTSNPNLYWYRQAAGRGLQLLFYSVGIGQISSEVPQNLSASRPQDRQFILSSKKLLLSDSGFYLCAWTPSLADYGYTFGSGTRLTVV.

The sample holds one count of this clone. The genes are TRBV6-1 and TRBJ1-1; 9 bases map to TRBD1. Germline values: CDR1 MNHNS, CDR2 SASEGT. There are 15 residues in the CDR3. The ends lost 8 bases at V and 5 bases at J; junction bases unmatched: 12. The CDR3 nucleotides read TGTGCCAGCGACCAGGAGACAGGGGGAGGGACTGAAGCTTTCTTT. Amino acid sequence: CASDQETGGGTEAFF.

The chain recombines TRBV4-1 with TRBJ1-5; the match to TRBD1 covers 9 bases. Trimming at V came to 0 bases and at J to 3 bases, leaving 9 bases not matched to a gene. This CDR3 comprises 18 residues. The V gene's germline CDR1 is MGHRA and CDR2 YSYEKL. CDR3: CASSQEIPGTGNNQPQHF. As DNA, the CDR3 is TGCGCCAGCAGCCAAGAAATCCCGGGGACAGGGAACAATCAGCCCCAGCATTTT.

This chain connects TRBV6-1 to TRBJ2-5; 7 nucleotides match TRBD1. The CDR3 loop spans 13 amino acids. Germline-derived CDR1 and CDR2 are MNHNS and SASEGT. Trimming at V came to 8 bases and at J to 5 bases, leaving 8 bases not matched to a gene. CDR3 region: CASPRDREETQYF. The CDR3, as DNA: TGTGCCAGCCCTCGGGACAGAGAGGAGACCCAGTACTTC.

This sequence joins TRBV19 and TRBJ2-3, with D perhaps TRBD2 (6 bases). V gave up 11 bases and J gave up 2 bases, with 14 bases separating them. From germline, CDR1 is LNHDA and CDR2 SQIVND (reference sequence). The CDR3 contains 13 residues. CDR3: CASAAGLTDTQYF. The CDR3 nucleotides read TGTGCCTCCGCAGCGGGCCTCACAGATACGCAGTATTTT.

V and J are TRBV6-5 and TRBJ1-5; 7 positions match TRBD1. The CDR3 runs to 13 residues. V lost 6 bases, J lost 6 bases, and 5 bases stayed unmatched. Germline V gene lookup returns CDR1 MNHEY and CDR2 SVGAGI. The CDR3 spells CASRTGVSQPQHF. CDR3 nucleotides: TGTGCCAGCAGAACAGGGGTGTCTCAGCCCCAGCATTTT.

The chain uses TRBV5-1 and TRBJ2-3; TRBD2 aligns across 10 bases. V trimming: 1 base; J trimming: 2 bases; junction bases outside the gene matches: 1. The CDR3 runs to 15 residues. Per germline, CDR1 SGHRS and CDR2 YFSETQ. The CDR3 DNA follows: TGCGCCAGCAGCTTGCTAGCGGGGGCCACAGATACGCAGTATTTT. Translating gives CASSLLAGATDTQYF.

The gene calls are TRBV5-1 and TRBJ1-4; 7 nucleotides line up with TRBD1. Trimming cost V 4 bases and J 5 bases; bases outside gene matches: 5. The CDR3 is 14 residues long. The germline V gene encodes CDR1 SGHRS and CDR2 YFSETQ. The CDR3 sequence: CASSQGQTNEKLFF. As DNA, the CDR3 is TGCGCCAGCAGCCAGGGACAGACCAATGAAAAACTGTTTTTT.

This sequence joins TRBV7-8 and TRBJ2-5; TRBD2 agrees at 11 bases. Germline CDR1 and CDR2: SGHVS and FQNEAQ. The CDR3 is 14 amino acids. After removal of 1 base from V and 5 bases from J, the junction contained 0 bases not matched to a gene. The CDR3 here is CASSLVAGGETQYF. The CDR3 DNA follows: TGTGCCAGCAGCTTAGTAGCGGGGGGGGAGACCCAGTACTTC. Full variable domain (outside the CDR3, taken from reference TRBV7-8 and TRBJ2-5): GAGVSQSPRYKVAKRGQDVALRCDPISGHVSLFWYQQALGQGPEFLTYFQNEAQLDKSGLPSDRFFAERPEGSVSTLKIQRTQQEDSAVYLCASSLVAGGETQYFGPGTRLLVL.

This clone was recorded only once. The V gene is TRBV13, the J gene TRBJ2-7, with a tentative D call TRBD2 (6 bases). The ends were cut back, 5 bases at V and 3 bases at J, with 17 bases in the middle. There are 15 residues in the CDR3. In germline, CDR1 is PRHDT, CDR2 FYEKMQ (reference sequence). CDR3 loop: CASSPAGQGDYEQYF. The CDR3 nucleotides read TGTGCCAGCAGCCCCGCGGGGCAGGGAGACTACGAGCAGTACTTC.

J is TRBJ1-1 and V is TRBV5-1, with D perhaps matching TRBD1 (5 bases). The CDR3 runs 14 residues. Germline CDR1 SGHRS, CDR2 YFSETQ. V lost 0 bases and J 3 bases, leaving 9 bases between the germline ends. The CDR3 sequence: CASSLVGVDTEAFF. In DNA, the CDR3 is TGCGCCAGCAGCTTGGTAGGGGTCGACACTGAAGCTTTCTTT.

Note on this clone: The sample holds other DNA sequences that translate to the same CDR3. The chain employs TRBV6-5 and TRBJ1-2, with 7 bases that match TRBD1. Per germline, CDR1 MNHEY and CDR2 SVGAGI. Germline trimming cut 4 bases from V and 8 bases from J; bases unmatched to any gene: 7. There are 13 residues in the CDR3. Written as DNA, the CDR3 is TGTGCCAGCAGTTTTCGACAGGGTGGGGGCTACACCTTC. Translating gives CASSFRQGGGYTF.

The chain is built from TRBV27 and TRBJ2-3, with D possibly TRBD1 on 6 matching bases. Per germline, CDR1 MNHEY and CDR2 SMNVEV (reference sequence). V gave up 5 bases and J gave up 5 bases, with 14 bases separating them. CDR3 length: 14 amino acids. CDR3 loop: CASSDWGRKDTQYF. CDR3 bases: TGTGCCAGCAGTGATTGGGGGCGGAAAGATACGCAGTATTTT.

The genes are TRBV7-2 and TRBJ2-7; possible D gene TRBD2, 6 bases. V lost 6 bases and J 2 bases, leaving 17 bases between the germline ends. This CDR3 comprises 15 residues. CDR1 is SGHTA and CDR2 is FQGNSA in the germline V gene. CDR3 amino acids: CASSPSRLVPYEQYF. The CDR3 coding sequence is TGTGCCAGCAGTCCCTCTAGACTAGTTCCCTACGAGCAGTACTTC.

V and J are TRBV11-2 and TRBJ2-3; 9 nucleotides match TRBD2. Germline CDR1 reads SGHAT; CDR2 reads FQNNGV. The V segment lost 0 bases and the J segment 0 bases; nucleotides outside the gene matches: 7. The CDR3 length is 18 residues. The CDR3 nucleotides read TGTGCCAGCAGCTTAGATCGAGTAGCGGGGGCAAGCACAGATACGCAGTATTTT. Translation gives CASSLDRVAGASTDTQYF.

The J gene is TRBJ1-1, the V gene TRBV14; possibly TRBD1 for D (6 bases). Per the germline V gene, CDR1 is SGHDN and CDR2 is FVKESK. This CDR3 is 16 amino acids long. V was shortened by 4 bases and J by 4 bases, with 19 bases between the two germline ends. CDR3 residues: CASSPQVGRGTTEAFF. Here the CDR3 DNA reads TGTGCCAGCAGCCCTCAAGTGGGGAGGGGGACCACTGAAGCTTTCTTT. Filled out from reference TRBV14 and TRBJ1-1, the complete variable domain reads EAGVTQFPSHSVIEKGQTVTLRCDPISGHDNLYWYRRVMGKEIKFLLHFVKESKQDESGMPNNRFLAERTGGTYSTLKVQPAELEDSGVYFCASSPQVGRGTTEAFFGQGTRLTVV.

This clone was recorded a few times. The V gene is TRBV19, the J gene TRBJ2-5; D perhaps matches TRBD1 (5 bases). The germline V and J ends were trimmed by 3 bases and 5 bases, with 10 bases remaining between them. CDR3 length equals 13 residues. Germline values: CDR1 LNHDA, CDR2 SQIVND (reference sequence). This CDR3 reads CASSISGAETQYF. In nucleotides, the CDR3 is TGTGCCAGTAGTATTAGTGGGGCGGAGACCCAGTACTTC.

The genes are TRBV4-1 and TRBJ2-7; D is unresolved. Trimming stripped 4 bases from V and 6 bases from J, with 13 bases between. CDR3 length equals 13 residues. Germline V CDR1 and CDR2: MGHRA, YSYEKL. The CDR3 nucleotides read TGCGCCAGCAGCCTTGACACCTCTCGCGAGCAGTACTTC. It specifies CASSLDTSREQYF.

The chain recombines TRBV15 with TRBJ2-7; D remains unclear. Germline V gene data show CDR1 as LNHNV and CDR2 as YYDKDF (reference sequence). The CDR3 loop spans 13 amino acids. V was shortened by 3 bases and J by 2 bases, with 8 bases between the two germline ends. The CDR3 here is CATSSGPTYEQYF. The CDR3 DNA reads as TGTGCCACCAGCAGTGGGCCGACCTACGAGCAGTACTTC. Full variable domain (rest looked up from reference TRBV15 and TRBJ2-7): DAMVIQNPRYQVTQFGKPVTLSCSQTLNHNVMYWYQQKSSQAPKLLFHYYDKDFNNEADTPDNFQSRRPNTSFCFLDIRSPGLGDTAMYLCATSSGPTYEQYFGPGTRLTVT.

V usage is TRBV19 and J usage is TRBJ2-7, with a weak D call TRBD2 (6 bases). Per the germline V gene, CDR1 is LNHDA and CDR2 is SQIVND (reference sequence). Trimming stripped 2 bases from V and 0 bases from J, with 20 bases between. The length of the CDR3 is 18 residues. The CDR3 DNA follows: TGTGCCAGTAGTATAACCCTCCGAGGTTCCGGGGGCTCCTACGAGCAGTACTTC. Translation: CASSITLRGSGGSYEQYF.

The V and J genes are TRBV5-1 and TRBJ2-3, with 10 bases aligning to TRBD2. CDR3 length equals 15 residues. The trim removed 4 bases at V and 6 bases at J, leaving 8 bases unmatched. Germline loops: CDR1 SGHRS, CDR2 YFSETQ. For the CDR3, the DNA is TGCGCCAGCAGCCCGCCGGGACTAGCGTGGGATACGCAGTATTTT. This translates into CASSPPGLAWDTQYF.

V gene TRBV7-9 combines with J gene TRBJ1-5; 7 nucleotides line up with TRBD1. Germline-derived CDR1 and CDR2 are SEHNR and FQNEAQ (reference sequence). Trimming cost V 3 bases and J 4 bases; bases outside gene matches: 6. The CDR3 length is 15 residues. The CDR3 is CASSFAGGPNQPQHF. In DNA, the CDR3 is TGTGCCAGCAGCTTTGCAGGGGGTCCAAATCAGCCCCAGCATTTT.

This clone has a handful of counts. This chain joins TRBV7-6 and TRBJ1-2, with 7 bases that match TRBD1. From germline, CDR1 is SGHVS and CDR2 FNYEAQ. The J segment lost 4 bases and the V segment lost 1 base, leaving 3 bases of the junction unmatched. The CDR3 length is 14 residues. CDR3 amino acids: CASSLEQGSYGYTF. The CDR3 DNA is TGTGCCAGCAGCTTAGAACAGGGGTCCTATGGCTACACCTTC.

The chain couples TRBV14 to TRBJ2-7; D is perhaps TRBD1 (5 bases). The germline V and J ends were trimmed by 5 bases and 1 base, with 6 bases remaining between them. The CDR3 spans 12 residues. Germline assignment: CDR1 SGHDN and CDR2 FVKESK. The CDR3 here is CASSDSSYEQYF. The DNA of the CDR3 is TGTGCCAGCAGCGACAGTTCCTACGAGCAGTACTTC.

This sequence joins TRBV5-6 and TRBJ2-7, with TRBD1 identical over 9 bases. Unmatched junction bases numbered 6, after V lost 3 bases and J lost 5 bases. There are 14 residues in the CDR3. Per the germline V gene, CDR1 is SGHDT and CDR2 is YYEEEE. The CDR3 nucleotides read TGTGCCAGCAGCTCGGGACAGGGAATAGACGAGCAGTACTTC. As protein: CASSSGQGIDEQYF.